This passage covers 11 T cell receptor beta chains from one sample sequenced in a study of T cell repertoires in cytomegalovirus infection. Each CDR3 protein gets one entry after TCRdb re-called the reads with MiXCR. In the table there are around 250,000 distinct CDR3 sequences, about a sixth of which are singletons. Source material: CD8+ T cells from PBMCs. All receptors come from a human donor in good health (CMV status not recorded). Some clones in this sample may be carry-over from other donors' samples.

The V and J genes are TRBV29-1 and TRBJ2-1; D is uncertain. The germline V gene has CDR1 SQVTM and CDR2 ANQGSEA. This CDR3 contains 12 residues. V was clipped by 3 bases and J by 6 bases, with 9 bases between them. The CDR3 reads CSVDYGPNEQFF. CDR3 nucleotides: TGCAGCGTTGATTATGGGCCCAATGAGCAGTTCTTC.

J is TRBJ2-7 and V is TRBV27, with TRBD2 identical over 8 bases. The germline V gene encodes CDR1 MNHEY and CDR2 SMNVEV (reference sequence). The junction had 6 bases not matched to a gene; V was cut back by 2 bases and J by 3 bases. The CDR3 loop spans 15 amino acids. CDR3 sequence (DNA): TGTGCCAGCAGTTTAACGGGGGGGATGATCTACGAGCAGTACTTC. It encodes CASSLTGGMIYEQYF.

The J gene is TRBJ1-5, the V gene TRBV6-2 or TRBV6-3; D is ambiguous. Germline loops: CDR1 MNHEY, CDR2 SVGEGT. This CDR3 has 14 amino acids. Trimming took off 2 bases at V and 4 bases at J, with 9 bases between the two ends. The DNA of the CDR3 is TGTGCCAGCAGTTACCAGACCTCGAATCAGCCCCAGCATTTT. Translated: CASSYQTSNQPQHF.

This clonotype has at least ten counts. This CDR3 is CASSISGTEAFF. CDR3 DNA: TGTGCCAGCAGCATCTCCGGGACAGAAGCTTTCTTT. J is TRBJ1-1 and V is TRBV7-9, with D maybe TRBD1 (6 bases). Germline values: CDR1 SEHNR, CDR2 FQNEAQ (reference sequence). The V end lost 5 bases, the J end lost 8 bases, and 12 bases lay between the germline ends. The CDR3 totals 12 residues.

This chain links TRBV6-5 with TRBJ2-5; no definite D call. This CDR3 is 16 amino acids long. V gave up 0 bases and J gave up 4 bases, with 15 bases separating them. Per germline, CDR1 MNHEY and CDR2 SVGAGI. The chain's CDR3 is CASSYSQGLYGETQYF. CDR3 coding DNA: TGTGCCAGCAGTTACTCCCAAGGGCTATATGGAGAGACCCAGTACTTC.

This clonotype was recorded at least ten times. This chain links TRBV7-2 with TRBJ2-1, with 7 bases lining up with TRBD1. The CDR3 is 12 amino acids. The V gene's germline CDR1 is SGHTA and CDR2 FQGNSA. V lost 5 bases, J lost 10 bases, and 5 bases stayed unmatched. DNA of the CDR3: TGTGCCAGCAGCCAGGGGGTCAGGGAGCAGTTCTTC. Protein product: CASSQGVREQFF.

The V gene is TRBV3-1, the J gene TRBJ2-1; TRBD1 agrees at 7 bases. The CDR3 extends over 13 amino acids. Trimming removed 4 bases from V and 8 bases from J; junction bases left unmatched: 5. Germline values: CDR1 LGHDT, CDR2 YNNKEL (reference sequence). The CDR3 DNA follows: TGTGCCAGCAGCCGACAGGGTAGTGATGAGCAGTTCTTC. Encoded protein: CASSRQGSDEQFF.

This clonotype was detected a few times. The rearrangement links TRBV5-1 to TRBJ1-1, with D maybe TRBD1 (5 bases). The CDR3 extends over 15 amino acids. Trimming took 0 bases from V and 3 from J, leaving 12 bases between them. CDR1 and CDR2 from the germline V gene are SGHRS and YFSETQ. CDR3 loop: CASSLVGGGDTEAFF. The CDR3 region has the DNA TGCGCCAGCAGCTTGGTCGGGGGTGGGGACACTGAAGCTTTCTTT.

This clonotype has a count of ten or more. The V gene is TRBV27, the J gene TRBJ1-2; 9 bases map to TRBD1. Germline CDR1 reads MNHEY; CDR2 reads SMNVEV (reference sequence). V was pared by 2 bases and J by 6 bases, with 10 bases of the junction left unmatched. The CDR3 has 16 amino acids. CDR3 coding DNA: TGTGCCAGCAGTTTAGATCGGGACAGGGAGTATAATGGCTACACCTTC. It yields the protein CASSLDRDREYNGYTF.

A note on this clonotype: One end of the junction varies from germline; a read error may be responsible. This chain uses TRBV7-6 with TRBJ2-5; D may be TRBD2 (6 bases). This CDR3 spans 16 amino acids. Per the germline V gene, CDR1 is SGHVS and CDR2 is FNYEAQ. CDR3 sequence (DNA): TGTGCCGGCAGCTTAGACGCTAGCGCGTACCAAGAGACCCAGTACTTC. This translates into CAGSLDASAYQETQYF.

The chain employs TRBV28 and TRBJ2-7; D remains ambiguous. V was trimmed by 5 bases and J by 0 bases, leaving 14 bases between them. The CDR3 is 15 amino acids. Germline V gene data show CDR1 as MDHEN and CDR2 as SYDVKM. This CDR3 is CASSTRLRSSYEQYF. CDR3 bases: TGTGCCAGCAGTACACGGTTACGAAGCTCCTACGAGCAGTACTTC.